The 32 T cell receptor beta chains given below trace back to one sample, sequenced in a study of cytomegalovirus exposure and HLA in healthy donors. The PCR contained 60 Vbeta and 13 Jbeta primers. The repertoire was sequenced with immunoSEQ multiplex PCR; TCRdb's copy has only in-frame clones and lacks some. The table records 60,000 to 70,000 clones, around 77% of them present only once. The sequenced material came from PBMCs. The receptors derive from a male donor in good health and CMV-seropositive.

In this sample, this clone turned up a few times. This sequence joins TRBV29-1 and TRBJ2-3; D not resolved. The CDR3 extends over 13 amino acids. The V gene lost 5 bases and the J gene lost 4 bases, with 13 bases spanning the gap. Germline V lookup: CDR1 SQVTM, CDR2 ANQGSEA. CDR3 nucleotide sequence: TGCAGCGTTCTGAACAGTTACTCAGATACGCAGTATTTT. It translates to CSVLNSYSDTQYF.

This chain uses TRBV7-9 with TRBJ2-1, with D maybe TRBD1 (6 bases). Per the germline V gene, CDR1 is SEHNR and CDR2 is FQNEAQ (reference sequence). CDR3 length: 14 amino acids. Trimming took 3 bases from V and 5 from J, leaving 11 bases between them. The CDR3 bases are TGTGCCAGCAGCTTGGGGGCAGGAGACAATGAGCAGTTCTTC. Translating gives CASSLGAGDNEQFF. Combining the CDR3 with reference TRBV7-9 and TRBJ2-1 gives the whole variable domain DTGVSQNPRHKITKRGQNVTFRCDPISEHNRLYWYRQTLGQGPEFLTYFQNEAQLEKSRLLSDRFSAERPKGSFSTLEIQRTEQGDSAMYLCASSLGAGDNEQFFGPGTRLTVL.

As for this clone: The sample contains more than one DNA sequence encoding this CDR3. The CDR3: CAISEGGGTPYEQYF. The CDR3 nucleotides are TGTGCCATCAGTGAGGGCGGGGGGACCCCCTACGAGCAGTACTTC. The chain carries TRBV10-3 and TRBJ2-7; TRBD2 aligns across 8 bases. The V and J ends lost 2 bases and 2 bases, in that order; junction bases with no gene match: 5. This CDR3 has 15 residues. From germline, CDR1 is ENHRY and CDR2 SYGVKD.

V gene TRBV28 combines with J gene TRBJ2-5, with 11 bases lining up with TRBD2. Germline loops: CDR1 MDHEN, CDR2 SYDVKM. This CDR3 has 14 amino acids. Trimming cost V 5 bases and J 7 bases; bases outside gene matches: 6. DNA of the CDR3: TGTGCCAGCAGTACTAGCGGGGGCCCTGGGACCCAGTACTTC. The encoded protein is CASSTSGGPGTQYF. Complete variable domain (other parts from reference TRBV28 and TRBJ2-5): DVKVTQSSRYLVKRTGEKVFLECVQDMDHENMFWYRQDPGLGLRLIYFSYDVKMKEKGDIPEGYSVSREKKERFSLILESASTNQTSMYLCASSTSGGPGTQYFGPGTRLLVL.

This clone appeared a single time. CDR3 bases: TGTGCCAGTAGAAGGGACAGGGACTTCTATGGCTACACCTTC. This sequence encodes CASRRDRDFYGYTF. The V gene is TRBV19, the J gene TRBJ1-2, with 9 nucleotides matching TRBD1. V lost 6 bases to trimming and J lost 4 bases; unmatched junction nucleotides: 6. Germline V lookup: CDR1 LNHDA, CDR2 SQIVND (reference sequence). The CDR3 runs 14 residues.

The V and J genes are TRBV4-3 and TRBJ1-2, with 7 positions matching TRBD1. The J segment lost 6 bases and the V segment lost 0 bases, leaving 13 bases of the junction unmatched. Germline lookup yields CDR1 LGHNA and CDR2 YSLEER. The CDR3 consists of 17 residues. For the CDR3, the DNA is TGCGCCAGCAGCCAAGAAATTGGCCCAGGGGGTCGTCATGGCTACACCTTC. This codes for CASSQEIGPGGRHGYTF.

This clone was found a few times. The rearrangement uses TRBV6-4 and TRBJ2-3; TRBD2 aligns across 7 bases. V trimming: 0 bases; J trimming: 1 base; junction bases outside the gene matches: 1. This CDR3 has 15 amino acids. Germline CDR1 reads MRHNA; CDR2 reads SNTAGT. The CDR3 spells CASSDSGGGTDTQYF. In DNA, the CDR3 is TGTGCCAGCAGTGACTCGGGGGGGGGCACAGATACGCAGTATTTT.

This clone occurred a few times. The chain links TRBV5-1 to TRBJ2-7; no reliable D call. V was pared by 4 bases and J by 6 bases, with 20 bases between. Germline assignment: CDR1 SGHRS and CDR2 YFSETQ. This CDR3 is built from 15 residues. The CDR3 region is CASSPNLGVSIEQYF. DNA for the CDR3: TGCGCCAGCAGCCCCAACCTAGGCGTTTCCATCGAGCAGTACTTC.

This clone is a singleton in its sample. The rearrangement joins TRBV2 to TRBJ1-6; no reliable D call. Deletions cut 0 bases from V and 7 bases from J, with 7 bases between. Germline-derived CDR1 and CDR2 are SNHLY and FYNNEI. The CDR3 runs 14 residues. The CDR3 coding sequence is TGTGCCAGCAGTGAAGCGCTTGCGAATTCACCCCTCCACTTT. This codes for CASSEALANSPLHF. The variable domain in full, with the rest retrieved from reference TRBV2 and TRBJ1-6, is EPEVTQTPSHQVTQMGQEVILRCVPISNHLYFYWYRQILGQKVEFLVSFYNNEISEKSEIFDDQFSVERPDGSNFTLKIRSTKLEDSAMYFCASSEALANSPLHFGNGTRLTVT.

The CDR3 DNA sequence: TGTGCCAGCAGCTACCCCCGGATAGCGGGATCTGGGGCCAACGTCCTGACTTTC. Translating gives CASSYPRIAGSGANVLTF. The rearrangement links TRBV7-9 to TRBJ2-6; 8 nucleotides line up with TRBD2. With 4 bases clipped from V and 1 base from J, the junction kept 9 bases outside the gene matches. Germline CDR1 and CDR2: SEHNR and FQNEAQ (reference sequence). The CDR3 contains 18 residues.

The chain uses TRBV10-3 and TRBJ2-7; tentative D call: TRBD1 (5 bases). The V end was cut by 8 bases, the J end by 3 bases, with 14 bases between. The CDR3 is 13 residues long. Germline V CDR1 and CDR2: ENHRY, SYGVKD. The CDR3 nucleotides read TGTGCCATCGGATCCAGGGATGGCTACGAGCAGTACTTC. Translated, it gives CAIGSRDGYEQYF.

The chain uses TRBV7-2 and TRBJ2-5; TRBD2 matches 10 bases. Germline CDR1 is SGHTA and CDR2 is FQGNSA. V lost 7 bases, J lost 2 bases, and 4 bases stayed unmatched. The CDR3 is 14 residues long. This chain's CDR3 is CASKIAGGQETQYF. The DNA for the CDR3 is TGTGCCAGCAAAATAGCGGGGGGACAAGAGACCCAGTACTTC.

The genes are TRBV4-1 and TRBJ1-5, with a tentative D call TRBD1 (6 bases). The CDR3 is made up of 16 amino acids. Germline CDR1 is MGHRA and CDR2 is YSYEKL. The V and J ends lost 0 bases and 2 bases respectively, with 11 bases between them. The CDR3 reads CASSQDPRGGNQPQHF. DNA for the CDR3: TGCGCCAGCAGCCAAGATCCCAGGGGCGGCAATCAGCCCCAGCATTTT.

The chain is built from TRBV15 and TRBJ2-2; D might be TRBD1 (7 bases). V was pared by 1 base and J by 4 bases, with 13 bases between. The CDR3 is 16 amino acids. CDR1 and CDR2 from the germline V gene are LNHNV and YYDKDF (reference sequence). CDR3 protein: CATSRAQGGGTGELFF. The CDR3 nucleotides are TGTGCCACCAGCAGAGCCCAGGGGGGCGGCACCGGGGAGCTGTTTTTT.

This rearrangement joins TRBV28 to TRBJ2-5; maybe TRBD1 (6 bases). V was shortened by 8 bases and J by 9 bases, with 16 bases between the two germline ends. The CDR3 totals 12 residues. CDR1 is MDHEN, CDR2 SYDVKM, per germline. DNA of the CDR3: TGTGCCAGCGGATCAGGGGTGTTGTCCCAGTACTTC. Encoded protein: CASGSGVLSQYF.

This clone was seen more than once but under ten times. The rearrangement uses TRBV4-3 and TRBJ1-5; no firm D call. The CDR3 has 14 residues. Trimming removed 4 bases at V and 2 bases at J, with 9 bases between. Looked up from germline, CDR1 is LGHNA and CDR2 is YSLEER. CDR3 sequence reads: CASSLVGGNQPQHF. The CDR3 region has the DNA TGCGCCAGCAGCCTGGTCGGGGGCAATCAGCCCCAGCATTTT.

The V gene is TRBV29-1, the J gene TRBJ2-2; possible D gene TRBD2, 5 bases. The germline gives CDR1 SQVTM, CDR2 ANQGSEA. This CDR3 comprises 15 residues. V was pared by 6 bases and J by 6 bases, with 20 bases between. The CDR3 sequence: CSVSRALRGAGELFF. The CDR3 DNA reads as TGCAGCGTCTCCCGGGCCCTTCGGGGAGCCGGGGAGCTGTTTTTT.

The chain carries TRBV5-4 and TRBJ1-2; TRBD1 matches 7 bases. CDR3 size: 13 residues. With 3 bases clipped from V and 8 bases from J, the junction kept 7 bases outside the gene matches. Germline V gene sequence: CDR1 SGHNT, CDR2 YYREEE (reference sequence). The CDR3 loop is CASSSEGAGGYTF. The CDR3 region has the DNA TGTGCCAGCAGCTCCGAGGGGGCGGGGGGCTACACCTTC.

This clone is classed as medium-sized. The J gene is TRBJ2-2, the V gene TRBV6-1; 10 nucleotides line up with TRBD2. Germline lookup yields CDR1 MNHNS and CDR2 SASEGT. The CDR3 contains 14 residues. V was clipped by 7 bases and J by 3 bases; unmatched bases: 2. DNA of the CDR3: TGTGCCAGCAATGGACTAGCGGACACCGGGGAGCTGTTTTTT. It encodes CASNGLADTGELFF.

The rearrangement links TRBV11-3 to TRBJ2-5, with D possibly matching TRBD1 (5 bases). The CDR3 is 13 amino acids. CDR1 is SGHNT and CDR2 is YENEEA in the germline V gene. Trimming shortened V by 3 bases and J by 2 bases, and 7 bases separated the two germline ends. CDR3 in DNA: TGTGCCAGCAGCTTCACAGGTCAAGAGACCCAGTACTTC. Protein sequence: CASSFTGQETQYF.

V and J are TRBV6-6 and TRBJ1-1; TRBD1 is a possible D gene (5 bases). Germline V gene sequence: CDR1 MNHNY, CDR2 SVGAGI (reference sequence). Trimming took off 6 bases at V and 4 bases at J, with 15 bases between the two ends. The CDR3 has 14 amino acids. The chain's CDR3 is CASRTEFMSTEAFF. The CDR3 nucleotides are TGTGCCAGCAGGACAGAATTCATGAGCACTGAAGCTTTCTTT.

The rearrangement uses TRBV28 and TRBJ2-7; 11 bases align to TRBD2. Losses at the gene ends were 5 bases for V and 2 bases for J; bases not matched to a gene: 5. CDR3 length equals 15 residues. Looked up from germline, CDR1 is MDHEN and CDR2 is SYDVKM. DNA for the CDR3: TGTGCCAGCAGTCCCCTAGCGGGGGGTACCTACGAGCAGTACTTC. It specifies CASSPLAGGTYEQYF.

This clone was counted between two and nine times. The chain joins TRBV25-1 to TRBJ1-1; D may be TRBD1 (6 bases). CDR1 and CDR2 (germline): MGHDK, SYGVNS. Trimming stripped 4 bases from V and 6 bases from J, with 21 bases between. The CDR3 consists of 16 residues. CDR3 in DNA: TGTGCCAGCAGTGCCTCATCCAGGGGCTTTGGGGCTGAAGCTTTCTTT. Amino acids: CASSASSRGFGAEAFF.

The chain employs TRBV13 and TRBJ2-2; D possibly corresponds to TRBD1 (5 bases). Germline values: CDR1 PRHDT, CDR2 FYEKMQ (reference sequence). This CDR3 has 16 residues. Trimming cost V 2 bases and J 0 bases, with 10 bases left between them. The CDR3 bases are TGTGCCAGCAGCTTACCGTGGGGCGCGAACACCGGGGAGCTGTTTTTT. It encodes CASSLPWGANTGELFF.

The chain recombines TRBV4-2 with TRBJ2-3; 8 nucleotides match TRBD1. Per germline, CDR1 LGHNA and CDR2 YNFKEQ. V gave up 1 base and J gave up 2 bases; unmatched junction bases: 2. The CDR3 has 15 residues. CDR3 sequence: CASSQGTGHTDTQYF. For the CDR3, the DNA is TGTGCCAGCAGCCAAGGGACAGGGCACACAGATACGCAGTATTTT.

This clone is a singleton in its sample. This chain joins TRBV29-1 and TRBJ1-1; weak D call: TRBD1 (6 bases). Germline CDR1 and CDR2: SQVTM and ANQGSEA. The germline V and J ends were trimmed by 6 bases and 0 bases, with 8 bases remaining between them. CDR3 length: 12 residues. The CDR3 spells CSVDSLNTEAFF. The CDR3 coding sequence is TGCAGCGTGGACAGTTTGAACACTGAAGCTTTCTTT.

V usage is TRBV25-1 and J usage is TRBJ2-1; TRBD2 agrees at 8 bases. Trimming removed 4 bases from V and 4 bases from J; junction bases left unmatched: 9. Germline lookup yields CDR1 MGHDK and CDR2 SYGVNS. The length of the CDR3 is 16 residues. For the CDR3, the DNA is TGTGCCAGCAGTGCAGTCCGGGGGGGCCGGTACAATGAGCAGTTCTTC. Its protein is CASSAVRGGRYNEQFF.

The rearrangement joins TRBV7-2 to TRBJ1-2, with TRBD1 matching over 8 bases. Germline CDR1 and CDR2: SGHTA and FQGNSA. The CDR3 spans 13 residues. The ends lost 3 bases at V and 7 bases at J; junction bases unmatched: 4. For the CDR3, the DNA is TGTGCCAGCAGCTTCCAGGACAGGGCTGGCTACACCTTC. This codes for CASSFQDRAGYTF.

The chain is built from TRBV6-7 and TRBJ2-7; 7 nucleotides agree with TRBD1. TRBV6-7 is flagged as an ORF with uncertain function. With V trimmed by 4 bases and J by 4 bases, 10 bases remained unmatched. The CDR3 has 15 amino acids. CDR3 in DNA: TGTGCCAGCAGTTCCCCCGACAGGGACGGGTACGAGCAGTACTTC. Its protein is CASSSPDRDGYEQYF.

The chain is built from TRBV6-5 and TRBJ1-2; the match to TRBD1 covers 12 bases. This CDR3 has 15 residues. J gave up 4 bases and V 5 bases, and 5 bases lay outside the gene matches. The germline CDR1 and CDR2 sequences are MNHEY and SVGAGI. The CDR3, as DNA: TGTGCCAGCAGTACCGGGACAGGGGGCATCTATGGCTACACCTTC. Its protein product is CASSTGTGGIYGYTF.

Only one count was recorded for this clone. This chain links TRBV6-5 with TRBJ2-7; 11 bases align to TRBD1. J gave up 9 bases and V 6 bases, and 13 bases lay outside the gene matches. The CDR3 contains 15 residues. Germline V gene sequence: CDR1 MNHEY, CDR2 SVGAGI. The CDR3 reads CASSLGQGATAGQYF. The CDR3 bases are TGTGCCAGCAGCCTAGGACAGGGGGCGACCGCTGGGCAGTACTTC.

This chain links TRBV6-1 with TRBJ1-1; D gene unclear. The CDR3 totals 11 residues. The V and J ends lost 6 bases and 4 bases respectively, with 6 bases between them. Germline assignment: CDR1 MNHNS and CDR2 SASEGT. This chain's CDR3 is CASSPSTEAFF. The DNA for the CDR3 is TGTGCCAGCAGCCCCTCCACTGAAGCTTTCTTT.